This entry is about one T cell receptor (beta chain). This sample is drawn from a study of shared T cell receptors in the human thymus. Sequenced by immunoSEQ multiplex PCR; TCRdb stores in-frame clones only, minus some. The sample lists hundreds of thousands of clones; 88% were seen once. The germline CDR1 and CDR2 sequences are LNHNV and YYDKDF (reference sequence). The CDR3 covers 16 residues. V lost 1 base and J lost 7; bases outside the gene matches: 10. This sample also belongs to another study, concerning human thymus T cells. From that paper: Thymic material originated from resections removed in the course of corrective heart surgery.

This TCR came from a boy less than two years old with a congenital heart defect. Sequenced input: thymocytes. This chain connects TRBV15 to TRBJ1-2; 9 positions match TRBD1. The CDR3 region has the DNA TGTGCCACCAGCAGAGGCGACGATACAGGGGGCTCTGGCTACACCTTC. Translating it yields CATSRGDDTGGSGYTF. The whole variable domain, remainder taken from reference TRBV15 and TRBJ1-2, is DAMVIQNPRYQVTQFGKPVTLSCSQTLNHNVMYWYQQKSSQAPKLLFHYYDKDFNNEADTPDNFQSRRPNTSFCFLDIRSPGLGDTAMYLCATSRGDDTGGSGYTFGSGTRLTVV.